This T cell receptor beta chain was captured in a study of chemoradiotherapy in HPV16-positive cancers. General study findings and limits: Only two HPV16-positive patients supplied the functional HPV-specificity definition. HPV-responsive T-cell expansion during chemoradiotherapy was linked to improved recurrence-free survival in HPV16-positive patients.

In the case of this clone: Its antigen remains unknown.

Germline V gene data show CDR1 as SGHTA and CDR2 as FQGNSA. This CDR3 region has 14 residues. V was shortened by 2 bases and J by 0 bases, with 8 bases between the two germline ends. Repeated repertoire sampling spanned the course of chemoradiotherapy. The data were produced by immunoSEQ multiplex PCR, yet TCRdb's version contains in-frame clones alone and is incomplete. Seen here are some 10,000 clones, roughly two thirds observed once, and the top ten hold 9.1%. This receptor was obtained from a human donor with HPV-associated anogenital cancer. Sampling was performed from a patient who underwent chemoradiotherapy. The V and J genes are TRBV7-2 and TRBJ2-7; D is unresolved. CDR3 DNA: TGTGCCAGCAGCTTAATAAGGGACTCCTACGAGCAGTACTTC. It encodes CASSLIRDSYEQYF.